This is a list of T cell receptor beta chains from one sample in a study of blood T cell repertoires in COVID-19. Data came from immunoSEQ multiplex PCR; TCRdb stores just in-frame clones and leaves some out. The table includes tens of thousands of clones, approximately 76% detected once. Source material: peripheral blood. The receptors come from a man aged 70-80 years with acute or convalescent COVID-19. The CDR3 runs from the conserved cysteine through the conserved F or W. The order of the fields is J gene, D gene, V gene, clone size, CDR3 protein, CDR3 DNA. The D gene is left open where the match is weak. Not every row has a clone size; where given, it reads once, few, many or a size class.

J gene: TRBJ2-3
D gene: -
V gene: TRBV9
clone size: -
CDR3 protein: CASSPTGITQYF
CDR3 DNA: TGTGCCAGCAGCCCGACCGGGATTACGCAGTATTTT

J gene: TRBJ1-6
D gene: -
V gene: TRBV5-5
clone size: -
CDR3 protein: CASSTQAGLFSSYNSPLHF
CDR3 DNA: TGTGCCAGCAGCACCCAAGCAGGGCTTTTTAGCTCCTATAATTCACCCCTCCACTTT

J gene: TRBJ1-5
D gene: TRBD1
V gene: TRBV5-1
clone size: -
CDR3 protein: CASSLSGGYSNQPQHF
CDR3 DNA: TGCGCCAGCAGCTTATCAGGGGGCTATAGCAATCAGCCCCAGCATTTT

J gene: TRBJ1-4
D gene: -
V gene: TRBV2
clone size: -
CDR3 protein: CASSEALGGGAVEKLFF
CDR3 DNA: TGTGCCAGCAGTGAAGCGCTCGGTGGGGGGGCGGTTGAAAAACTGTTTTTT

J gene: TRBJ1-1
D gene: -
V gene: TRBV25-1
clone size: -
CDR3 protein: CASTPAQMNTEAFF
CDR3 DNA: TGTGCCAGCACCCCTGCACAGATGAACACTGAAGCTTTCTTT

J gene: TRBJ2-5
D gene: -
V gene: TRBV7-3
clone size: -
CDR3 protein: CASSPGRDYQETQYF
CDR3 DNA: TGTGCCAGCAGCCCTGGCCGGGACTACCAAGAGACCCAGTACTTC

J gene: TRBJ2-2
D gene: TRBD1
V gene: TRBV9
clone size: -
CDR3 protein: CASSVKQGAGELFF
CDR3 DNA: TGTGCCAGCAGCGTCAAACAGGGGGCCGGGGAGCTGTTTTTT

J gene: TRBJ2-5
D gene: TRBD1
V gene: TRBV2
clone size: -
CDR3 protein: CASSSGTGPQETQYF
CDR3 DNA: TGTGCCAGCAGTTCCGGGACAGGGCCACAAGAGACCCAGTACTTC

J gene: TRBJ2-3
D gene: TRBD1
V gene: TRBV18
clone size: -
CDR3 protein: CASSHPGTGGTDTQYF
CDR3 DNA: TGTGCCAGCTCGCATCCCGGGACAGGGGGCACAGATACGCAGTATTTT

J gene: TRBJ1-5
D gene: -
V gene: TRBV10-3
clone size: -
CDR3 protein: CAISQGEDNQPQHF
CDR3 DNA: TGTGCCATCAGTCAGGGTGAGGACAATCAGCCCCAGCATTTT

J gene: TRBJ1-5
D gene: TRBD1
V gene: TRBV7-2
clone size: few
CDR3 protein: CASSPSGTGGAGNQPQHF
CDR3 DNA: TGTGCCAGCAGCCCTTCGGGGACAGGGGGCGCGGGCAATCAGCCCCAGCATTTT

J gene: TRBJ1-1
D gene: -
V gene: TRBV29-1
clone size: -
CDR3 protein: CSVEGRGGQNTEAFF
CDR3 DNA: TGCAGCGTTGAAGGACGCGGCGGGCAGAACACTGAAGCTTTCTTT

J gene: TRBJ2-1
D gene: -
V gene: TRBV9
clone size: -
CDR3 protein: CASSVDGGPAYNEQFF
CDR3 DNA: TGTGCCAGCAGCGTAGACGGGGGGCCGGCCTACAATGAGCAGTTCTTC

J gene: TRBJ2-5
D gene: -
V gene: TRBV7-6
clone size: -
CDR3 protein: CASSLAGQGQETQYF
CDR3 DNA: TGTGCCAGCAGCTTAGCGGGGCAGGGCCAAGAGACCCAGTACTTC

J gene: TRBJ2-3
D gene: TRBD1
V gene: TRBV18
clone size: -
CDR3 protein: CASSHIPGQGSTDTQYF
CDR3 DNA: TGTGCCAGCTCACATATTCCGGGACAGGGTTCAACAGATACGCAGTATTTT

J gene: TRBJ2-6
D gene: TRBD1
V gene: TRBV24-1
clone size: -
CDR3 protein: CATSDYGTGDSFSGANVLTF
CDR3 DNA: TGTGCCACCAGTGATTATGGGACAGGGGATTCCTTCTCTGGGGCCAACGTCCTGACTTTC

J gene: TRBJ1-2
D gene: TRBD1
V gene: TRBV6-5
clone size: many
CDR3 protein: CASSYRQGYGYTF
CDR3 DNA: TGTGCCAGCAGCTATAGACAGGGCTATGGCTACACCTTC

J gene: TRBJ2-5
D gene: -
V gene: TRBV27
clone size: -
CDR3 protein: CASTGVWFLEEETQYF
CDR3 DNA: TGTGCCAGCACAGGGGTATGGTTTTTGGAGGAAGAGACCCAGTACTTC

J gene: TRBJ2-5
D gene: TRBD1
V gene: TRBV19
clone size: -
CDR3 protein: CASSIPPDRGQETQYF
CDR3 DNA: TGTGCCAGTAGTATTCCCCCTGACAGGGGGCAGGAGACCCAGTACTTC

J gene: TRBJ1-1
D gene: TRBD1
V gene: TRBV10-1
clone size: few
CDR3 protein: CASRPGTENTEAFF
CDR3 DNA: TGCGCCAGCAGGCCCGGGACAGAAAACACTGAAGCTTTCTTT

J gene: TRBJ2-1
D gene: -
V gene: TRBV9
clone size: few
CDR3 protein: CASSVAGLDYNEQFF
CDR3 DNA: TGTGCCAGCAGCGTAGCTGGGCTGGACTACAATGAGCAGTTCTTC

J gene: TRBJ2-1
D gene: -
V gene: TRBV7-8
clone size: -
CDR3 protein: CASSLGGSVSYNEQFF
CDR3 DNA: TGTGCCAGCAGCTTAGGTGGCTCCGTCTCCTACAATGAGCAGTTCTTC

J gene: TRBJ1-1
D gene: -
V gene: TRBV7-6
clone size: -
CDR3 protein: CASSGLGSTEAFF
CDR3 DNA: TGTGCCAGCAGCGGCCTAGGTAGCACTGAAGCTTTCTTT

J gene: TRBJ1-2
D gene: -
V gene: TRBV29-1
clone size: -
CDR3 protein: CSVDRQGYGYTF
CDR3 DNA: TGCAGCGTTGATCGCCAGGGTTATGGCTACACCTTC

J gene: TRBJ1-1
D gene: TRBD1
V gene: TRBV10-2
clone size: -
CDR3 protein: CASSVGQGRTEAFF
CDR3 DNA: TGCGCCAGCAGTGTGGGACAGGGGAGAACTGAAGCTTTCTTT

J gene: TRBJ1-2
D gene: -
V gene: TRBV28
clone size: -
CDR3 protein: CASRVQGRFGYTF
CDR3 DNA: TGTGCCAGCAGGGTACAGGGCAGGTTTGGCTACACCTTC

J gene: TRBJ1-1
D gene: -
V gene: TRBV24-1
clone size: once
CDR3 protein: CATRATPAGNTEAFF
CDR3 DNA: TGTGCCACCAGGGCCACCCCCGCGGGGAACACTGAAGCTTTCTTT

J gene: TRBJ2-2
D gene: TRBD1
V gene: TRBV24-1
clone size: few
CDR3 protein: CATSEIGTANTGELFF
CDR3 DNA: TGTGCCACCAGTGAAATAGGGACAGCGAACACCGGGGAGCTGTTTTTT

J gene: TRBJ2-5
D gene: TRBD2
V gene: TRBV9
clone size: once
CDR3 protein: CASSLGVAGTTQYF
CDR3 DNA: TGTGCCAGCAGCCTCGGGGTAGCGGGAACTACCCAGTACTTC

J gene: TRBJ2-5
D gene: TRBD1
V gene: TRBV5-1
clone size: -
CDR3 protein: CASSPRQGVGETQYF
CDR3 DNA: TGCGCCAGCAGCCCTCGACAGGGGGTGGGGGAGACCCAGTACTTC

J gene: TRBJ1-5
D gene: -
V gene: TRBV6-5
clone size: -
CDR3 protein: CASRPRGIGNQPQHF
CDR3 DNA: TGTGCCAGCAGGCCAAGGGGTATTGGCAATCAGCCCCAGCATTTT

J gene: TRBJ1-6
D gene: TRBD1
V gene: TRBV19
clone size: -
CDR3 protein: CASRPGQGNSPLHF
CDR3 DNA: TGTGCCAGTAGACCGGGACAGGGAAATTCACCCCTCCACTTT

J gene: TRBJ2-7
D gene: -
V gene: TRBV28
clone size: -
CDR3 protein: CASSSSGVQHYEQYF
CDR3 DNA: TGTGCCAGCAGTTCCTCAGGGGTTCAACACTACGAGCAGTACTTC

J gene: TRBJ1-3
D gene: -
V gene: TRBV7-2
clone size: -
CDR3 protein: CASSLWTEGNTIYF
CDR3 DNA: TGTGCCAGCAGCCTCTGGACAGAAGGAAACACCATATATTTT

J gene: TRBJ2-3
D gene: TRBD2
V gene: TRBV13
clone size: -
CDR3 protein: CASSYRTQIAGGSDTQYF
CDR3 DNA: TGTGCCAGCAGCTATAGGACCCAAATAGCGGGAGGATCAGATACGCAGTATTTT

J gene: TRBJ1-4
D gene: -
V gene: TRBV5-8
clone size: -
CDR3 protein: CASSFDPRAVANEKLFF
CDR3 DNA: TGTGCCAGCAGCTTCGATCCTCGTGCGGTCGCTAATGAAAAACTGTTTTTT

J gene: TRBJ1-1
D gene: -
V gene: TRBV6-5
clone size: -
CDR3 protein: CASRLDRTEAFF
CDR3 DNA: TGTGCCAGCAGACTTGATCGAACTGAAGCTTTCTTT

J gene: TRBJ2-5
D gene: -
V gene: TRBV7-8
clone size: -
CDR3 protein: CASSLPGVKGETQYF
CDR3 DNA: TGTGCCAGCAGCTTACCAGGGGTCAAGGGAGAGACCCAGTACTTC

J gene: TRBJ1-6
D gene: TRBD1
V gene: TRBV10-3
clone size: -
CDR3 protein: CATRQGLGSPLHF
CDR3 DNA: TGTGCCACGAGACAGGGTTTAGGCTCACCCCTCCACTTT

J gene: TRBJ1-1
D gene: -
V gene: TRBV2
clone size: once
CDR3 protein: CASSLVDRNTEAFF
CDR3 DNA: TGTGCCAGCAGTTTAGTAGACAGGAACACTGAAGCTTTCTTT

J gene: TRBJ2-5
D gene: -
V gene: TRBV30
clone size: -
CDR3 protein: CARQGGETQYF
CDR3 DNA: TGTGCCCGTCAAGGGGGAGAGACCCAGTACTTC

J gene: TRBJ2-1
D gene: TRBD2
V gene: TRBV5-1
clone size: -
CDR3 protein: CASSFLAGGPKSYNEQFF
CDR3 DNA: TGCGCCAGCAGCTTTCTAGCGGGGGGCCCGAAATCATACAATGAGCAGTTCTTC

J gene: TRBJ2-1
D gene: TRBD2
V gene: TRBV6-4
clone size: -
CDR3 protein: CASSLLAGEVYNEQFF
CDR3 DNA: TGTGCCAGCAGTCTGTTAGCGGGAGAGGTCTACAATGAGCAGTTCTTC

J gene: TRBJ1-5
D gene: TRBD1
V gene: TRBV28
clone size: medium-sized
CDR3 protein: CASSSLPGQGLNQPQHF
CDR3 DNA: TGTGCCAGCAGTTCCTTACCGGGACAGGGCCTAAATCAGCCCCAGCATTTT

J gene: TRBJ2-2
D gene: -
V gene: TRBV7-8
clone size: -
CDR3 protein: CASYPGTTAGELFF
CDR3 DNA: TGTGCCAGCTACCCCGGGACAACCGCCGGGGAGCTGTTTTTT

J gene: TRBJ2-1
D gene: TRBD1
V gene: TRBV10-1
clone size: few
CDR3 protein: CASSERLGQTYNEQFF
CDR3 DNA: TGCGCCAGCAGTGAACGATTGGGACAGACCTACAATGAGCAGTTCTTC

J gene: TRBJ2-7
D gene: -
V gene: TRBV27
clone size: -
CDR3 protein: CASSLYREYEQYF
CDR3 DNA: TGTGCCAGCAGTTTATACAGGGAATACGAGCAGTACTTC

J gene: TRBJ1-1
D gene: -
V gene: TRBV19
clone size: -
CDR3 protein: CASSIGGNTEAFF
CDR3 DNA: TGTGCCAGTAGTATAGGAGGGAACACTGAAGCTTTCTTT

J gene: TRBJ2-3
D gene: TRBD2
V gene: TRBV29-1
clone size: -
CDR3 protein: CSVELAGGDFTDTQYF
CDR3 DNA: TGCAGCGTTGAATTGGCGGGGGGCGACTTTACAGATACGCAGTATTTT

J gene: TRBJ1-5
D gene: TRBD1
V gene: TRBV4-1
clone size: -
CDR3 protein: CASGATGTGGILISNQPQHF
CDR3 DNA: TGCGCCAGCGGGGCCACTGGGACAGGGGGAATATTGATTAGCAATCAGCCCCAGCATTTT

J gene: TRBJ1-4
D gene: -
V gene: TRBV5-1
clone size: -
CDR3 protein: CASSLVSDEKLFF
CDR3 DNA: TGCGCCAGCAGCTTGGTTTCGGATGAAAAACTGTTTTTT

J gene: TRBJ1-2
D gene: -
V gene: TRBV6-1
clone size: -
CDR3 protein: CASSEFRSANYGYTF
CDR3 DNA: TGTGCCAGCAGTGAATTTCGCAGTGCTAACTATGGCTACACCTTC

J gene: TRBJ1-1
D gene: -
V gene: TRBV15
clone size: -
CDR3 protein: CATSRDLTGRNTEAFF
CDR3 DNA: TGTGCCACCAGCAGAGATTTGACAGGCAGGAACACTGAAGCTTTCTTT

J gene: TRBJ2-1
D gene: TRBD1
V gene: TRBV29-1
clone size: -
CDR3 protein: CSAPDRVGYNEQFF
CDR3 DNA: TGCAGCGCACCAGACAGGGTTGGGTACAATGAGCAGTTCTTC

J gene: TRBJ2-1
D gene: TRBD2
V gene: TRBV7-2
clone size: -
CDR3 protein: CASSLAALAVDNEQFF
CDR3 DNA: TGTGCCAGCAGCTTAGCGGCACTAGCGGTTGACAATGAGCAGTTCTTC

J gene: TRBJ1-1
D gene: -
V gene: TRBV12-3/TRBV12-4
clone size: -
CDR3 protein: CASRADYTEAFF
CDR3 DNA: TGTGCCAGCAGGGCCGATTACACTGAAGCTTTCTTT

J gene: TRBJ2-2
D gene: -
V gene: TRBV5-1
clone size: -
CDR3 protein: CASSPWTETGELFF
CDR3 DNA: TGCGCCAGCAGCCCTTGGACAGAAACCGGGGAGCTGTTTTTT

J gene: TRBJ2-1
D gene: -
V gene: TRBV4-1
clone size: -
CDR3 protein: CASSQEGSYNEQFF
CDR3 DNA: TGCGCCAGCAGCCAAGAAGGGAGCTACAATGAGCAGTTCTTC

J gene: TRBJ2-5
D gene: TRBD2
V gene: TRBV24-1
clone size: -
CDR3 protein: CATSATGLAGGETQYF
CDR3 DNA: TGTGCCACCAGTGCCACCGGACTAGCGGGAGGGGAGACCCAGTACTTC

J gene: TRBJ1-1
D gene: -
V gene: TRBV29-1
clone size: -
CDR3 protein: CSVEGAGNTEAFF
CDR3 DNA: TGCAGCGTTGAAGGGGCAGGGAACACTGAAGCTTTCTTT